This is a list of T cell receptor beta chains from one sample in a study of beta chain features in type 1 diabetes. Produced via immunoSEQ multiplex PCR; TCRdb's table is partial and in-frame only. Seen here are hundreds of thousands of clones, 30% observed once, and the top ten hold 0.065%. Sequenced material: naive CD4+ T cells from blood. These receptor sequences come from a man aged 18 to 29 in good health. Both conserved end residues are part of each CDR3. The D gene is left open where the match is weak. Some rows mark clone size as missing; the rest say once, few, many or name a class of expanded clone.

>TRBV5-1|TRBJ2-3|NA|NA
TGCGCCAGCAGCTTAGTCGATACGCAGTATTTT
CASSLVDTQYF
>TRBV19|TRBJ2-4|NA|few
TGTGCCAGTAGTGCCGAGTCGGCCTGGACCAAAAACATTCAGTACTTC
CASSAESAWTKNIQYF
>TRBV23-1|TRBJ1-1|TRBD1|NA
TGCGCCAGCAGTCAATCGTATGGGACAGGACGATCTACCGCCCTGAACACTGAAGCTTTCTTT
CASSQSYGTGRSTALNTEAFF
>TRBV30|TRBJ1-5|TRBD1|NA
TGTGCCTGGAGTGTACAGGGGGTAGGCCAGCCCCAGCATTTT
CAWSVQGVGQPQHF
>TRBV5-1|TRBJ2-3|NA|NA
TGCGCCAGCAGCTTGGAGGGCACAGATACGCAGTATTTT
CASSLEGTDTQYF
>TRBV4-2|TRBJ1-4|TRBD1|once
TGTGCCAGCAGCCAGAGACCACAGGGGGCCACTAATGAAAAACTGTTTTTT
CASSQRPQGATNEKLFF
>TRBV7-9|TRBJ2-1|NA|few
TGTGCCAGCAGACGCCTGACTAGTTCGGATGAGCAGTTCTTC
CASRRLTSSDEQFF
>TRBV14|TRBJ2-7|NA|few
TGTGCCAGCAGCCAAGGACTGATAGCCTACGAGCAGTACTTC
CASSQGLIAYEQYF
>TRBV29-1|TRBJ2-1|NA|few
TGCAGCGTCGCTCCGGGTCAGTTCTTC
CSVAPGQFF
>TRBV6-6|TRBJ2-7|TRBD1|NA
TGTGCCAGCAGATGGACAGGGGGGTACGAGCAGTACTTC
CASRWTGGYEQYF
>TRBV30|TRBJ2-2|NA|few
TGTGCCTGGAGTCCCAGGGTTGGGGAGCTGTTTTTT
CAWSPRVGELFF
>TRBV6-6|TRBJ2-1|NA|once
TGTGCCAGCGGTGACAATGAGCAGTTCTTC
CASGDNEQFF
>TRBV30|TRBJ1-2|NA|few
TGTGCCTGGAGTGTGAGCGTCCGGGAGAGTGGCTACACCTTC
CAWSVSVRESGYTF
>TRBV7-9|TRBJ2-1|NA|NA
TGTGCCAGCAGCCCTACCGGGACTCAAAGGAGGAATGAGCAGTTCTTC
CASSPTGTQRRNEQFF
>TRBV5-1|TRBJ2-1|NA|NA
TGCGCCAGCAGCATACCTTCCGCTAGCGCCAGCAATGAGCAGTTCTTC
CASSIPSASASNEQFF
>TRBV4-3|TRBJ2-1|NA|NA
TGCGCCAGCAGCCAAGATGAGTACAATGAGCAGTTCTTC
CASSQDEYNEQFF
>TRBV28|TRBJ2-2|TRBD1|few
TGTGCCAGCAGGACAGGGGGCGACACCGGGGAGCTGTTTTTT
CASRTGGDTGELFF
>TRBV4-1|TRBJ1-2|NA|few
TGCGCCAGCAGCCAAGAAGAGGGGCATGGCTACACCTTC
CASSQEEGHGYTF
>TRBV25-1|TRBJ2-7|NA|few
TGTGCCAGCAGCACGGGACTCAGCTCCTACGAGCAGTACTTC
CASSTGLSSYEQYF
>TRBV30|TRBJ1-1|NA|NA
TGTGCCTGGAACTTACAGGGGAACACTGAAGCTTTCTTT
CAWNLQGNTEAFF
>TRBV30|TRBJ2-7|NA|NA
TGTGCCTGGAACGGGGCTAGAACCTACGAGCAGTACTTC
CAWNGARTYEQYF
>TRBV10-3|TRBJ2-3|TRBD1|NA
TGTGCCATCAGGGGGACAGGGAACACAGATACGCAGTATTTT
CAIRGTGNTDTQYF
>TRBV7-3|TRBJ2-1|NA|few
TGTGCCAGCAGCCCGTCCGGGGATAGCTCCTACAATGAGCAGTTCTTC
CASSPSGDSSYNEQFF
>TRBV29-1|TRBJ2-1|TRBD1|NA
TGCAGCGTGCTCGACAGGGGAAGGTCCTACAATGAGCAGTTCTTC
CSVLDRGRSYNEQFF
>TRBV7-9|TRBJ1-1|NA|NA
TGTGCCAGCAGCGCGTGGACAGCGAACACTGAAGCTTTCTTT
CASSAWTANTEAFF
>TRBV7-2|TRBJ2-5|NA|few
TGTGCCAGCAGCCGGGCACTCAGGGAGACCCAGTACTTC
CASSRALRETQYF
>TRBV7-9|TRBJ2-5|TRBD2|NA
TGTGCCAGCAGCCCGGGAGGGGGTCGAGGGCAAGAGACCCAGTACTTC
CASSPGGGRGQETQYF
>TRBV7-9|TRBJ2-5|TRBD1|few
TGTGCCAGCACCCTCCTCGGGGGGACAGGGGCGGTGGAGACCCAGTACTTC
CASTLLGGTGAVETQYF
>TRBV6-5|TRBJ2-5|NA|NA
TGTGCCAGCAGTTGGGGCAGACTTCAAGAGACCCAGTACTTC
CASSWGRLQETQYF
>TRBV9|TRBJ2-5|NA|NA
TGTGCCAGCAGCGTATACAGCCAAGAGACCCAGTACTTC
CASSVYSQETQYF
>TRBV19|TRBJ2-2|NA|once
TGTGCCAGTAGCCGACTCACCACCGGGGAGCTGTTTTTT
CASSRLTTGELFF
>TRBV14|TRBJ2-5|NA|NA
TGTGCCAGCAGCCAAACCAGGGGGGGAAAAGAGACCCAGTACTTC
CASSQTRGGKETQYF
>TRBV25-1|TRBJ2-1|NA|NA
TGTGCCAGCAGCCTCGGGGGTGAGCAGTTCTTC
CASSLGGEQFF
>TRBV7-9|TRBJ2-7|TRBD2|NA
TGTGCCAGCAGGTCCCAGGCGGGAGGGGCCTACGAGCAGTACTTC
CASRSQAGGAYEQYF
>TRBV30|TRBJ2-7|NA|NA
TGTGCCTGGACCTTGGAGGGGCACTCGACCTACGAGCAGTACTTC
CAWTLEGHSTYEQYF
>TRBV29-1|TRBJ2-3|NA|few
TGCAGCGTTGCGGGGGCGGCAGATACGCAGTATTTT
CSVAGAADTQYF
>TRBV25-1|TRBJ2-2|TRBD1|NA
TGTGCCAGCAGTAAGACAGGGGCGGGGACCGGGGAGCTGTTTTTT
CASSKTGAGTGELFF
>TRBV4-3|TRBJ2-1|TRBD2|few
TGCGCCAGCAGCCAAGGGACTAGCGACAATGAGCAGTTCTTC
CASSQGTSDNEQFF
>TRBV10-3|TRBJ2-7|TRBD2|NA
TGTGCCATTCAGTGGTCAGTAGCGGGAAAATACGAGCAGTACTTC
CAIQWSVAGKYEQYF